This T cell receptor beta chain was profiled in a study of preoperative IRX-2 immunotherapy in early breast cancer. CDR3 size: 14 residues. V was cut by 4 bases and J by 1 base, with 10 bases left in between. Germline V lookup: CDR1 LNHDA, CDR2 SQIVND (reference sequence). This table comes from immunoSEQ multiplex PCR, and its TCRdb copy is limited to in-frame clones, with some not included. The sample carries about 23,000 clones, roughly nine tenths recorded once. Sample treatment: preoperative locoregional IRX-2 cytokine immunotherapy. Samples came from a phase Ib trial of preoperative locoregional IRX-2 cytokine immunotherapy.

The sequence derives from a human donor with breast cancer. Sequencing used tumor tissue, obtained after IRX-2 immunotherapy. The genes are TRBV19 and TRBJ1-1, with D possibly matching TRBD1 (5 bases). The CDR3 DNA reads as TGTGCCAGTAGTACCCGGGACGGGAACACTGAAGCTTTCTTT. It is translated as CASSTRDGNTEAFF.